This T cell receptor (beta chain) was recovered during a study of regulatory T cells in long-lasting Graves disease. Described time point: newly diagnosed GD, antithyroid drugs for less than 3 months. Extracted RNA from PBMCs served as the source of the TCR library. V shed 1 base and J shed 9 bases, with 10 bases lying between them. The CDR3 runs 13 residues. Arm-PCR of CDR3 regions and iRepertoire HTBI primers were used to build TCR beta libraries. TCRdb reprocessed the multiplex PCR reads with MiXCR, giving one entry per CDR3 protein. The top ten hold approximately 13% of the sample, which has 200,000 to 250,000 distinct CDR3 sequences, around 20% seen once.

The sequence came from a female donor with Graves disease. The chain links TRBV12-3 or TRBV12-4 to TRBJ2-1; D not certain. The sample was peripheral blood mononuclear cells (PBMCs), taken at new diagnosis, from a patient treated with antithyroid drugs. The CDR3: CASSLVSGSEQFF. The CDR3, as DNA: TGTGCCAGCAGTTTAGTGTCCGGCTCTGAGCAGTTCTTC.